The TCR beta chain described here comes from a study of T cells after yellow fever vaccination. Findings of the study overall: Only a small proportion of the clonotypes turned up in both the CD4 and the CD8 compartments, likely arising from convergent recombination. On re-exposure, the response was weaker but peaked faster, at day 5 versus 15. The study re-detected most primary-vaccination clones after the booster (96% CD4, roughly 85% CD8).

The CDR3 runs 16 residues. V shed 6 bases and J 2 bases; nucleotides not matched to a gene: 8. Per the germline V gene, CDR1 is LGHNA and CDR2 is YNFKEQ. This clonotype was counted between two and nine times. The antigen is undetermined. Template-switching 5'RACE yielded the TCR cDNA; a universal primer site and UMIs were added in the process. One entry per CDR3 protein results from TCRdb running MiXCR on the 5' RACE reads. The sample carries a few hundred thousand distinct CDR3 sequences, 11% recorded once. The receptor comes from a man between 18 and 35 years old who received the YFV17D yellow fever vaccine. The specimen was PBMCs, collected on the day of the first yellow fever vaccination. The V and J genes are TRBV4-2 and TRBJ2-2; TRBD2 aligns across 8 bases. CDR3 in amino acids: CASRLRGGPNTGELFF. The DNA for the CDR3 is TGTGCCAGCAGACTACGGGGGGGCCCTAACACCGGGGAGCTGTTTTTT.